The TCR beta chain under discussion was sequenced for a study of cytomegalovirus exposure and HLA in healthy donors. Study background: The study placed around 80% of its 398 genotyped donors in the Caucasian-associated ancestry cluster. Study-wide findings and caveats: There were some V segments, including TRBV6-2 and TRBV6-3, excluded as indistinguishable. There was a cluster of highly shared sequence variants that was likely a sequencing artifact.

Primers for the PCR totalled 60 Vbeta and 13 Jbeta. Measured with immunoSEQ multiplex PCR; TCRdb has only the in-frame clones, and not every one. The table lists approximately 170,000 clones, about 80% of them singletons. As to this clone: Its matching antigen is unknown.

Germline CDR1 and CDR2: SGDLS and YYNGEE. Trimming left V 0 bases short and J 5 bases short, with 2 bases between. CDR3 length equals 11 residues. The receptor comes from a man aged 18 to 29 in good health and CMV-seropositive. V is TRBV9 and J is TRBJ2-5; D gene unclear. The sample was PBMCs. CDR3 bases: TGTGCCAGCAGCGTAGCGGAGACCCAGTACTTC. It encodes CASSVAETQYF.